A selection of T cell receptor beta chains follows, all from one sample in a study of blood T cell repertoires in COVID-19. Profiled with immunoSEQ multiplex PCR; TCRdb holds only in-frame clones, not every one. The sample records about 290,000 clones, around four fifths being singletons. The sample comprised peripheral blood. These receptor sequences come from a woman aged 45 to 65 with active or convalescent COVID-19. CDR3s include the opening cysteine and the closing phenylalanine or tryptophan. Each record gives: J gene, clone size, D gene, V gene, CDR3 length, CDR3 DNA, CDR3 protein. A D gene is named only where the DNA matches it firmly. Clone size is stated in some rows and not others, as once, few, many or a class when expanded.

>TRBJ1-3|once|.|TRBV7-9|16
TGTGCCAGCAGCTTAGCCGGGGGGGCCACGGGAAACACCATATATTTT
CASSLAGGATGNTIYF
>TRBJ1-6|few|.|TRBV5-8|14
TGTGCCAGCAGCTTGGGACTGAAGAATTCACCCCTCCACTTT
CASSLGLKNSPLHF
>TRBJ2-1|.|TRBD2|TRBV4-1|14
TGCGCCAGCGGGCCGGGACTAGCGGGTTCTGAGCAGTTCTTC
CASGPGLAGSEQFF
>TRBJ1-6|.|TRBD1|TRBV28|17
TGTGCCAGCAGTTTAGTCAGGACAGGGGCTTTTAATTCACCCCTCCACTTT
CASSLVRTGAFNSPLHF
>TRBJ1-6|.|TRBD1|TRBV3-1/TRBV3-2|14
TGTGCCAGCAGCCAAGGGACAGGGAACTCACCCCTCCACTTT
CASSQGTGNSPLHF
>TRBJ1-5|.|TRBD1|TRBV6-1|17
TGTGCCAGCAGTGAAGCATGGGACAGGGTTGTAAATCAGCCCCAGCATTTT
CASSEAWDRVVNQPQHF
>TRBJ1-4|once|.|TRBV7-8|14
TGTGCCAGCAGCCCTAGGATATTGAATGAAAAACTGTTTTTT
CASSPRILNEKLFF
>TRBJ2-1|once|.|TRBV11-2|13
TGTGCCAGCAGTGGAGCTCATTACAATGAGCAGTTCTTC
CASSGAHYNEQFF
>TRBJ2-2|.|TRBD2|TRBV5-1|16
TGCGCCAGCAGCTTGGCAGGAGCGGGAGACACCGGGGAGCTGTTTTTT
CASSLAGAGDTGELFF
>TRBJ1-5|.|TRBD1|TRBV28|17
TGTGCCAGCAGAGATGATCCCGGGACAGGAGTAAATCAGCCCCAGCATTTT
CASRDDPGTGVNQPQHF